The clone carrying this T cell receptor beta chain was observed at least ten times. Its antigen is unidentified. TCRdb ran MiXCR on the 5' RACE reads and lists one entry per CDR3 protein. The sample shows roughly 260,000 distinct CDR3 sequences, approximately 7.9% of them seen only once. This entry belongs to a study of identical twins. This CDR3 is 15 amino acids long. V lost 3 bases to trimming and J lost 1 base, with 16 bases between them. Germline lookup yields CDR1 DFQATT and CDR2 SNEGSKA (reference sequence). Whole-study findings and limits: The study reached conclusions through statistical analysis that was cross-sectional, not following the same donors. Part of the zero-insertion signal could reflect confounding by invariant MAIT and iNKT cells.

The same sample was also used in a study of yellow fever vaccine responses in identical twins.

V usage is TRBV20-1 and J usage is TRBJ2-7; tentatively, D is TRBD1 or TRBD2 (7 bases each). The sequencing sample was made of CD8+ T cells sorted from blood. The sequence was obtained from a woman aged 18-29 years in good health. This chain's CDR3 is CSASIFQGGSYEQYV. The CDR3 DNA is TGCAGTGCTAGTATTTTCCAGGGGGGGTCCTACGAGCAGTACGTC.